This TCR beta chain comes out of a study of T cells in Graves' hyperthyroidism and ophthalmopathy. Stable disease denoted Graves' hyperthyroidism without ophthalmopathy progression within 18 months. The CDR3 runs 14 residues. V was clipped by 6 bases and J by 0 bases; unmatched bases: 5. Germline-derived CDR1 and CDR2 are DFQATT and SNEGSKA (reference sequence). It was RNA transcripts that yielded the amplified TCR beta CDR3 regions. The HTBI primer set drove a first-round RT-PCR of the TCR CDR3. TCRdb re-analysed the multiplex PCR reads in MiXCR, keeping a single row per CDR3 protein. This sample has 400,000 to 500,000 distinct CDR3 sequences, with 13% to 15% found just once.

The sample was blood. The chain couples TRBV20-1 to TRBJ2-1; 7 bases align to TRBD1. The TCR originated in a woman aged 18-35 years with Graves' hyperthyroidism. The CDR3 here is CSANRGVSYNEQFF. DNA of the CDR3: TGCAGTGCAAACAGGGGCGTCTCCTACAATGAGCAGTTCTTC.